A selection of T cell receptor beta chains follows, all from one sample in a study of Ad26.COV2.S vaccination and SARS-CoV-2 variants. The assay was immunoSEQ multiplex PCR, and TCRdb's table has in-frame clones only and misses some. Found here are 350,000 to 450,000 clones, about four fifths of them singletons; the top ten hold around 7.3%. Sequences were derived from peripheral blood, sampled in a trial of Ad26.COV2.S vaccine versus placebo. The receptors originated from a person between 18 and 60 years old who received the Ad26.COV2.S COVID-19 vaccine or a placebo. Both conserved end residues are part of each CDR3. The order of the fields is V gene, clone size, D gene, J gene, CDR3 protein, CDR3 DNA. A D gene is named only where the DNA matches it firmly. Clone size is stated in some rows and not others, as once, few, many or a class when expanded.

>TRBV9|NA|NA|TRBJ2-6
CASSVGGSGANVLTF
TGTGCCAGCAGCGTAGGGGGTTCTGGGGCCAACGTCCTGACTTTC
>TRBV9|once|TRBD2|TRBJ2-7
CASSSLKGLAAWFSYEQYF
TGTGCCAGCAGCTCACTCAAGGGGCTAGCGGCCTGGTTCTCCTACGAGCAGTACTTC
>TRBV27|NA|NA|TRBJ2-2
CASSFFHPGELFF
TGTGCCAGCAGTTTTTTTCATCCCGGGGAGCTGTTTTTT
>TRBV9|NA|NA|TRBJ2-3
CASSDLVDTQYF
TGTGCCAGCAGCGATTTAGTAGATACGCAGTATTTT
>TRBV7-8|NA|TRBD2|TRBJ2-1
CASSLALAGTLGWEQFF
TGTGCCAGCAGCTTAGCTCTAGCGGGGACACTGGGCTGGGAGCAGTTCTTC
>TRBV28|once|NA|TRBJ2-1
CASSYDEGNEQFF
TGTGCCAGCAGTTATGATGAGGGCAATGAGCAGTTCTTC
>TRBV7-2|NA|NA|TRBJ2-7
CASSKNYEQYF
TGTGCCAGCAGCAAGAACTACGAGCAGTACTTC
>TRBV9|NA|TRBD1|TRBJ1-3
CASRGQGYGNTIYF
TGTGCCAGCAGGGGACAGGGGTACGGAAACACCATATATTTT
>TRBV6-5|NA|NA|TRBJ1-2
CASSGFNYGYTF
TGTGCCAGCAGCGGGTTCAACTATGGCTACACCTTC
>TRBV2|NA|TRBD1|TRBJ1-1
CASSPTGVTEAFF
TGTGCCAGCAGTCCGACAGGGGTGACTGAAGCTTTCTTT
>TRBV11-3|NA|NA|TRBJ2-7
CASSSDYSYEQYF
TGTGCCAGCAGCTCGGACTACTCCTACGAGCAGTACTTC
>TRBV4-2|NA|NA|TRBJ2-7
CASSQDWGEGAYEQYF
TGTGCCAGCAGCCAAGACTGGGGGGAAGGGGCCTACGAGCAGTACTTC
>TRBV7-9|NA|TRBD1|TRBJ1-4
CASSPWTGGDEKLFF
TGTGCCAGCAGCCCCTGGACAGGAGGGGATGAAAAACTGTTTTTT
>TRBV21-1|NA|NA|TRBJ2-7
CASSGQFYEQYF
TGTGCCAGCAGCGGACAGTTTTACGAGCAGTACTTC
>TRBV7-2|NA|NA|TRBJ1-2
CASSFSGGNGYTF
TGTGCCAGCAGCTTTTCGGGGGGTAATGGCTACACCTTC
>TRBV6-5|NA|TRBD2|TRBJ2-1
CASSRTSGDNEQFF
TGTGCCAGCAGCAGAACTAGCGGGGACAATGAGCAGTTCTTC
>TRBV6-6|once|TRBD2|TRBJ2-7
CASTTGRSGGQYF
TGTGCCAGCACTACCGGCAGGTCGGGGGGGCAGTACTTC
>TRBV4-1|NA|TRBD2|TRBJ2-7
CASSQDWLAGPYEQYF
TGCGCCAGCAGCCAAGATTGGCTAGCGGGACCCTACGAGCAGTACTTC
>TRBV5-1|NA|TRBD2|TRBJ2-1
CASSLRLAGGTTYNEQFF
TGCGCCAGCAGCTTGAGGCTAGCGGGGGGCACGACCTACAATGAGCAGTTCTTC
>TRBV3-1/TRBV3-2|NA|NA|TRBJ1-1
CATTRRGDTEAFF
TGTGCCACCACAAGACGAGGGGACACTGAAGCTTTCTTT
>TRBV4-3|NA|NA|TRBJ2-1
CASSQVNPYRTPSYNEQFF
TGCGCCAGCAGCCAAGTTAACCCCTACCGGACCCCCTCCTACAATGAGCAGTTCTTC
>TRBV7-2|NA|NA|TRBJ2-7
CASSFASGSSYEQYF
TGTGCCAGCAGCTTCGCCAGCGGAAGCTCCTACGAGCAGTACTTC
>TRBV5-1|few|NA|TRBJ1-6
CASSFTQGGESPLHF
TGCGCCAGCAGCTTTACGCAGGGAGGGGAATCACCCCTCCACTTT
>TRBV27|NA|NA|TRBJ2-1
CASSLRAFYEQFF
TGTGCCAGCAGTTTGAGGGCTTTCTATGAGCAGTTCTTC
>TRBV21-1|NA|NA|TRBJ2-3
CASNDRGTDTQYF
TGTGCCAGCAACGACAGGGGCACAGATACGCAGTATTTT
>TRBV7-9|NA|NA|TRBJ1-4
CASRGPGGDEKLFF
TGTGCCAGCAGGGGCCCGGGGGGTGATGAAAAACTGTTTTTT
>TRBV25-1|NA|TRBD1|TRBJ1-1
CASSKTDRDPFAEAFF
TGTGCCAGCAGTAAGACAGACAGGGACCCCTTTGCTGAAGCTTTCTTT
>TRBV29-1|NA|TRBD1|TRBJ2-7
CSVDSVGQGESEQYF
TGCAGCGTTGATAGTGTCGGACAGGGGGAGTCCGAGCAGTACTTC
>TRBV5-1|NA|NA|TRBJ2-1
CASSWGTHNEQFF
TGCGCCAGCAGCTGGGGGACTCACAATGAGCAGTTCTTC
>TRBV4-3|NA|NA|TRBJ1-1
CASSRSLRAGTEAFF
TGCGCCAGCAGCCGAAGTCTCAGGGCGGGGACTGAAGCTTTCTTT
>TRBV5-4|NA|NA|TRBJ2-7
CASSLLPDSSYEQYF
TGTGCCAGCAGCTTGCTTCCGGACAGCTCCTACGAGCAGTACTTC
>TRBV2|few|TRBD2|TRBJ2-5
CASSDFASGNAETQYF
TGTGCCAGCAGTGATTTCGCTAGCGGGAACGCAGAGACCCAGTACTTC
>TRBV19|NA|NA|TRBJ1-3
CASSVAGIGNTIYF
TGTGCCAGTAGCGTCGCAGGGATCGGAAACACCATATATTTT
>TRBV18|NA|NA|TRBJ1-1
CASSPETGMNTEAFF
TGTGCCAGCTCACCGGAGACAGGAATGAACACTGAAGCTTTCTTT
>TRBV6-5|NA|NA|TRBJ2-7
CASSYGHEQYF
TGTGCCAGCAGTTATGGGCACGAGCAGTACTTC
>TRBV4-1|NA|TRBD2|TRBJ2-7
CASIAGGLSSYEQYF
TGCGCCAGCATAGCGGGGGGCCTGAGCTCCTACGAGCAGTACTTC
>TRBV5-1|NA|TRBD2|TRBJ2-5
CASSPGTSGKGLETQYF
TGCGCCAGCAGCCCGGGGACTAGCGGGAAGGGGTTAGAGACCCAGTACTTC